One and the same sample provided the 18 T cell receptor beta chains below, sequenced in a study of beta chain features in type 1 diabetes. Study findings and constraints: Type 1 diabetes patients had TCRB CDR3s that were shorter (moderately but significantly so) in all four CD4+ subsets.

Their antigen targets remain unknown. Isolated RNA was reverse transcribed in full, so expressed TCRB transcripts were sequenced. Sequenced by immunoSEQ multiplex PCR; TCRdb stores in-frame clones only, minus some. The sample consists of 150,000 to 200,000 clones, approximately 8% of them appearing once. What was sequenced was central memory CD4+ T cells from blood. Receptors were obtained from a middle-aged woman with type 1 diabetes.

The chain combines TRBV7-9 with TRBJ2-1, with TRBD2 identical over 10 bases. This CDR3 region has 15 residues. Trimming removed 2 bases from V and 9 bases from J; junction bases left unmatched: 7. CDR1 and CDR2 (germline): SEHNR, FQNEAQ (reference sequence). The CDR3 coding sequence is TGTGCCAGCAGCTTAATTCTAGCGGGGGTTGGTGAGCAGTTCTTC. Its protein product is CASSLILAGVGEQFF.

The V gene is TRBV28, the J gene TRBJ1-2, with 7 bases lining up with TRBD1. The V segment lost 9 bases and the J segment 1 base; nucleotides outside the gene matches: 11. The germline V gene has CDR1 MDHEN and CDR2 SYDVKM. The CDR3 has 15 residues. The CDR3 DNA is TGTGCCAGTCGACGAGGGGGCAAGGATAACTATGGCTACACCTTC. Its protein product is CASRRGGKDNYGYTF.

This clone came up a few times. The gene calls are TRBV11-2 and TRBJ1-1, with D perhaps matching TRBD1 (6 bases). Germline V lookup: CDR1 SGHAT, CDR2 FQNNGV. CDR3 length: 14 amino acids. V lost 4 bases to trimming and J lost 0 bases, with 9 bases between them. The CDR3, as DNA: TGTGCCAGCAGCTGGGGGGGGCTGAACACTGAAGCTTTCTTT. Encoded protein: CASSWGGLNTEAFF.

This clone was counted only a few times. The rearrangement links TRBV10-3 to TRBJ1-2, with D maybe TRBD1 (5 bases). The V gene's germline CDR1 is ENHRY and CDR2 SYGVKD. The germline V and J ends were trimmed by 0 bases and 6 bases, with 14 bases remaining between them. The CDR3 totals 15 residues. CDR3 bases: TGTGCCATCAGTGAGTCGAGGTCAGGGCTAGATGGCTACACCTTC. This codes for CAISESRSGLDGYTF.

This clone showed up just a few times. V is TRBV15 and J is TRBJ1-4, with 7 positions matching TRBD1. CDR3 length: 15 residues. CDR1 LNHNV and CDR2 YYDKDF come from the germline V gene (reference sequence). Losses at the gene ends were 3 bases for V and 4 bases for J; bases not matched to a gene: 5. CDR3: CATSSRQGYNEKLFF. DNA for the CDR3: TGTGCCACCAGCAGCAGACAGGGTTATAATGAAAAACTGTTTTTT.

This clone came up a few times. This rearrangement joins TRBV7-9 to TRBJ2-6; 7 positions match TRBD2. CDR1 is SEHNR and CDR2 is FQNEAQ in the germline V gene (reference sequence). CDR3 length: 17 residues. Trimming at V came to 4 bases and at J to 0 bases, leaving 6 bases not matched to a gene. CDR3 nucleotides: TGTGCCAGCAGCTACGGGGGGATGCTCTCTGGGGCCAACGTCCTGACTTTC. Encoded protein: CASSYGGMLSGANVLTF.

The CDR3 nucleotides are TGCGCCAGCAGCCAAGTAGTCGGCAGGGGAGTTCCCGGGGAGCTGTTTTTT. Its translation: CASSQVVGRGVPGELFF. The chain employs TRBV4-1 and TRBJ2-2; perhaps TRBD1 as D (6 bases). The CDR3 consists of 17 residues. Per the germline V gene, CDR1 is MGHRA and CDR2 is YSYEKL. Trimming shortened V by 1 base and J by 6 bases, and 18 bases separated the two germline ends.

This chain joins TRBV28 and TRBJ1-4, with a weak D call TRBD1 (6 bases). The CDR3 contains 15 residues. V lost 6 bases and J lost 2, with 13 bases in between. Germline V gene sequence: CDR1 MDHEN, CDR2 SYDVKM. The DNA for the CDR3 is TGTGCCAGCAGGGAGAGCAGGGGTACTAATGAAAAACTGTTTTTT. This codes for CASRESRGTNEKLFF.

The chain has TRBV2 and TRBJ2-5; TRBD2 is a possible D gene (5 bases). The ends were cut back, 6 bases at V and 2 bases at J, with 16 bases in the middle. The CDR3 extends over 15 amino acids. Germline CDR1 is SNHLY and CDR2 is FYNNEI. CDR3 nucleotides: TGTGCCAGCAGCGGGGTTTCCGGGCCTCAAGAGACCCAGTACTTC. Translating gives CASSGVSGPQETQYF.

The rearrangement links TRBV7-9 to TRBJ1-5, with a possible D match to TRBD1 (6 bases). Germline V gives CDR1 SEHNR, CDR2 FQNEAQ (reference sequence). This CDR3 is 13 amino acids long. Trimming shortened V by 6 bases and J by 6 bases, and 12 bases separated the two germline ends. CDR3 sequence: CASSAGALQPQHF. The CDR3 DNA follows: TGTGCCAGCAGTGCAGGGGCGCTTCAGCCCCAGCATTTT.

This clone was seen only a few times. J is TRBJ1-1 and V is TRBV6-5, with D maybe TRBD1 (5 bases). The germline V gene encodes CDR1 MNHEY and CDR2 SVGAGI. V lost 7 bases and J 8 bases, leaving 17 bases between the germline ends. The CDR3 loop spans 13 amino acids. The CDR3 sequence is CASTAADSTEAFF. CDR3 nucleotide sequence: TGTGCCAGCACCGCCGCAGACAGTACCGAAGCTTTCTTT.

The chain links TRBV18 to TRBJ2-5; tentative D call: TRBD1 (5 bases). CDR3 length: 13 amino acids. Germline CDR1 and CDR2: KGHSH and LQKENI. The germline V and J ends were trimmed by 0 bases and 7 bases, with 9 bases remaining between them. This CDR3 is CASSPPTVWTQYF. Written as DNA, the CDR3 is TGTGCCAGCTCACCACCGACAGTCTGGACCCAGTACTTC.

The chain has TRBV9 and TRBJ1-5; 8 bases fit TRBD1. CDR3 length: 15 residues. Germline CDR1 and CDR2: SGDLS and YYNGEE. The V segment lost 4 bases and the J segment 3 bases; nucleotides outside the gene matches: 6. In DNA, the CDR3 is TGTGCCAGCAGCACACAGGGGGATGACAATCAGCCCCAGCATTTT. Translation gives CASSTQGDDNQPQHF.

This clone was found a few times. The genes are TRBV7-8 and TRBJ1-1; D is undetermined. Trimming removed 3 bases at V and 11 bases at J, with 16 bases between. CDR3 length: 13 residues. The V gene's germline CDR1 is SGHVS and CDR2 FQNEAQ. The CDR3 region has the DNA TGTGCCAGCAGCTTTCGGACCTCCGAGGGCGCTTTCTTT. It codes for CASSFRTSEGAFF.

The rearrangement uses TRBV28 and TRBJ2-3; 9 bases are shared with TRBD1. Germline V gene lookup returns CDR1 MDHEN and CDR2 SYDVKM. The V gene end was trimmed by 4 bases and the J gene end by 4 bases; junction bases not matched to a gene: 3. The CDR3 is 14 amino acids. The CDR3: CASSSQGAPDTQYF. The CDR3 DNA reads as TGTGCCAGCAGTTCACAGGGGGCCCCAGATACGCAGTATTTT.

This chain links TRBV28 with TRBJ1-4, with D unresolved. From germline, CDR1 is MDHEN and CDR2 SYDVKM. Trimming left V 5 bases short and J 0 bases short, with 13 bases between. The CDR3 runs to 16 residues. The CDR3 DNA reads as TGTGCCAGCAGTCCCCCTCAACTGACAACTAATGAAAAACTGTTTTTT. Amino acids: CASSPPQLTTNEKLFF.

This clone was seen a handful of times. The chain links TRBV29-1 to TRBJ2-3; 13 nucleotides align to TRBD2. CDR3 length: 16 residues. Germline lookup yields CDR1 SQVTM and CDR2 ANQGSEA. V was clipped by 3 bases and J by 0 bases; unmatched bases: 3. The CDR3 nucleotides are TGCAGCGTTGACGGGACTAGCGGGATTAGCACAGATACGCAGTATTTT. It yields the protein CSVDGTSGISTDTQYF.

The V call is TRBV10-3, the J call TRBJ1-1; 7 nucleotides match TRBD1. The V gene end was trimmed by 4 bases and the J gene end by 0 bases; junction bases not matched to a gene: 5. Germline V gene data show CDR1 as ENHRY and CDR2 as SYGVKD. This CDR3 has 15 amino acids. The DNA of the CDR3 is TGTGCCATCAGTGTTGGGGGACAGCTGAACACTGAAGCTTTCTTT. Translation: CAISVGGQLNTEAFF.